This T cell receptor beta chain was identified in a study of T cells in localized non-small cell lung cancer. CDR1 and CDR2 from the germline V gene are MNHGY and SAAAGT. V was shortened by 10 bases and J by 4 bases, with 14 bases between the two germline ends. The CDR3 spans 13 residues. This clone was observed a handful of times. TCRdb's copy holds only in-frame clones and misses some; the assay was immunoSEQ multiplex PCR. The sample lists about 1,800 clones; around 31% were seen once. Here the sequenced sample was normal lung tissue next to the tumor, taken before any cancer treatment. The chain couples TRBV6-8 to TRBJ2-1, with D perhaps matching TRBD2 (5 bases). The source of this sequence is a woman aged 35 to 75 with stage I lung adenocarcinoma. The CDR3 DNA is TGTGCCATCAGCGGAGGAGGATACAATGAGCAGTTCTTC. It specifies CAISGGGYNEQFF.